Listed below are T cell receptor beta chains from one sample, sequenced in a study of cytomegalovirus exposure and HLA in healthy donors. The data were produced by immunoSEQ multiplex PCR, yet TCRdb's version contains in-frame clones alone and is incomplete. The repertoire consists of about 130,000 clones, with approximately 75% occurring once and the leading ten covering 5.5% to 7%. Sequencing used PBMCs. These receptors came from a woman in her forties in good health and CMV-seropositive. Each CDR3 is given with its conserved first and last residue. D genes are given only for firm matches. For some rows the clone size is stated as once, few or many, or as a class when expanded; others skip it.

>NA|TRBV7-3|TRBJ2-5|NA
TGTGCCAGCCGGGAGACCCAGTACTTC
CASRETQYF
>NA|TRBV5-6|TRBJ2-1|TRBD1
TGTGCCAGCAAACGGACAGGCTACAATGAGCAGTTCTTC
CASKRTGYNEQFF
>NA|TRBV13|TRBJ2-7|TRBD2
TGTGCCAGCAGCTCGACTAGCGGGAGCCCCACCGAGCAGTACTTC
CASSSTSGSPTEQYF
>NA|TRBV9|TRBJ1-1|TRBD1
TGTGCCAGCAGCGAGGACAGGGGGGCATTAACTGAAGCTTTCTTT
CASSEDRGALTEAFF
>NA|TRBV18|TRBJ2-5|TRBD2
TGTGCCAGCTCTCCTCAGACTAGCGGCTACCAAGAGACCCAGTACTTC
CASSPQTSGYQETQYF
>few|TRBV9|TRBJ2-2|TRBD2
TGTGCCAGCAGCGTAACTAGCGGGAGCGCCGGGGAGCTGTTTTTT
CASSVTSGSAGELFF
>NA|TRBV9|TRBJ2-4|TRBD2
TGTGCCAGCAAAAGGGATCCGAGGCGGGGGGACGTACTAGCCAAAAACATTCAGTACTTC
CASKRDPRRGDVLAKNIQYF
>NA|TRBV9|TRBJ1-5|NA
TGTGCCAGCAGCCCAAACAGCTATAGCAATCAGCCCCAGCATTTT
CASSPNSYSNQPQHF
>NA|TRBV29-1|TRBJ1-2|TRBD1
TGCAGCGTTGAAGAAGCCAGGGGGCTTGGAGGCTACACCTTC
CSVEEARGLGGYTF
>NA|TRBV5-6|TRBJ1-5|TRBD1
TGTGCCAGCAGCTCGCAGGGGGCGAATCAGCCCCAGCATTTT
CASSSQGANQPQHF
>NA|TRBV15|TRBJ1-2|TRBD1
TGTGCCACCAGCCAACCCCGGGGACAGGAAAACTATGGCTACACCTTC
CATSQPRGQENYGYTF
>NA|TRBV5-4|TRBJ2-3|NA
TGTGCCAGCAGCTCGGACTATGGTTCAGATACGCAGTATTTT
CASSSDYGSDTQYF
>once|TRBV10-3|TRBJ2-5|TRBD1
TGTGCCATCAGTGATAGTCGGGACAGGGGGGGAGAGACCCAGTACTTC
CAISDSRDRGGETQYF
>NA|TRBV5-1|TRBJ1-1|NA
TGCGCCAGCAGCTTGGTGGGGGGTATCGGAATGAACACTGAAGCTTTCTTT
CASSLVGGIGMNTEAFF
>NA|TRBV5-1|TRBJ2-5|NA
TGCGCCAGCAGCTTTGCAGAAGAGACCCAGTACTTC
CASSFAEETQYF
>NA|TRBV19|TRBJ1-5|TRBD1
TGTGCCAGTAGCCGACAGGGCGACCGGCCCCAGCATTTT
CASSRQGDRPQHF
>NA|TRBV27|TRBJ2-1|TRBD2
TGTGCCAGCAGTCCGGGGACTAGCGGGAGAAATGAGCAGTTCTTC
CASSPGTSGRNEQFF
>NA|TRBV29-1|TRBJ2-7|NA
TGCAGCGTTGAGTTGGAGCCAGGCCAGGGCCCGGGCGAGCAGTACTTC
CSVELEPGQGPGEQYF
>NA|TRBV6-1|TRBJ1-1|NA
TGTGCCAGCGGAGGACAGCACACTGAAGCTTTCTTT
CASGGQHTEAFF
>NA|TRBV7-3|TRBJ2-3|NA
TGTGCCAGCAGCTTAAACGCTGCGGGCACAGATACGCAGTATTTT
CASSLNAAGTDTQYF
>NA|TRBV7-2|TRBJ2-3|NA
TGTGCCAGCAGCCGAGCAGATACGCAGTATTTT
CASSRADTQYF
>NA|TRBV7-6|TRBJ2-5|TRBD1
TGTGCCAGCAGCCCGGGACAGGGTGGCGAGACCCAGTACTTC
CASSPGQGGETQYF
>NA|TRBV25-1|TRBJ2-5|NA
TGTGCCAGCAGAACACAAGAGACCCAGTACTTC
CASRTQETQYF
>NA|TRBV30|TRBJ2-5|NA
TGTGCCTGGAGTGTCACCACGGTAGAGACCCAGTACTTC
CAWSVTTVETQYF
>NA|TRBV30|TRBJ1-1|NA
TGTGCCTGGAGTATAGGGACTGACAGAAGAGCTTTCTTT
CAWSIGTDRRAFF
>NA|TRBV10-3|TRBJ2-3|TRBD2
TGTGCCATCGGGTCTAGCGGGAGGAGTACAGATACGCAGTATTTT
CAIGSSGRSTDTQYF
>NA|TRBV7-2|TRBJ2-1|NA
TGTGCCAGCAGCTTGGGGACTGGAAATGAGCAGTTCTTC
CASSLGTGNEQFF
>NA|TRBV10-3|TRBJ1-5|TRBD1
TGTGCCATCAGCCTAGACAGGGTTCAGCCCCAGCATTTT
CAISLDRVQPQHF
>NA|TRBV4-2|TRBJ2-1|TRBD2
TGTGCCAGCAGCCAAGTCGGGAGGGCCGTCAATGAGCAGTTCTTC
CASSQVGRAVNEQFF
>NA|TRBV19|TRBJ1-1|TRBD1
TGTGCCAGTAGTTTATCCGGGACAGGCACAACTGACACTGAAGCTTTCTTT
CASSLSGTGTTDTEAFF
>NA|TRBV6-1|TRBJ1-1|NA
TGTGCCAGCAGTCTACAGGAGAACACTGAAGCTTTCTTT
CASSLQENTEAFF
>NA|TRBV5-1|TRBJ2-1|NA
TGCGCCAGCAGCTTGGAACCTAGCGTTGAGCAGTTCTTC
CASSLEPSVEQFF
>NA|TRBV27|TRBJ2-5|TRBD2
TGTGCCAGCAGGCGGGGGTCGGAAGAGACCCAGTACTTC
CASRRGSEETQYF
>NA|TRBV11-3|TRBJ2-7|NA
TGTGCCAGCAGCCGTGGGCCTTCCTACGAGCAGTACTTC
CASSRGPSYEQYF
>NA|TRBV6-1|TRBJ1-2|TRBD1
TGTGCCAGCATACCGGGACAGGCCCTCTATGGCTACACCTTC
CASIPGQALYGYTF